These T cell receptor beta chains were read from a single sample in a study of blood T cell repertoires in COVID-19. The method was immunoSEQ multiplex PCR; TCRdb's version includes in-frame clones alone and lacks a portion of them. The table lists 30,000 to 40,000 clones, about four fifths of them singletons, with 3% to 4% in the top ten. Source material: peripheral blood. These receptor sequences come from a man between 45 and 60 years old with acute or convalescent COVID-19. The conserved cysteine and the conserved F or W are not part of the CDR3 here. Each record gives: CDR3 protein, V gene, J gene.

ASSQGDRYGDSGANVLT	TRBV14	TRBJ2-6
ASSPRRLAGNEQF	TRBV7-9	TRBJ2-1
ASSLAGSSSYEQY	TRBV7-2	TRBJ2-7
ASSQETNGAF	TRBV3-1/TRBV3-2	TRBJ1-1
ASTPLGRPDTQY	TRBV2	TRBJ2-3
ASSPREGMNEKLF	TRBV7-2	TRBJ1-4
ASSLVAGRGNEQF	TRBV5-5	TRBJ2-1
ASSFSRTGEPF	TRBV6-5	TRBJ1-1
ASSQELAGNYNEQF	TRBV14	TRBJ2-1
ASSTGGNYGYT	TRBV5-1	TRBJ1-2
ASSLGGTGVYEQY	TRBV5-1	TRBJ2-7
ASSLGGQASSYGYT	TRBV5-1	TRBJ1-2
ATSETGTGGNGEQY	TRBV24-1	TRBJ2-7
ASSLPSGRVAR	TRBV28	TRBJ2-7
ASSQDRSQNQPQH	TRBV4-1	TRBJ1-5
ASSLETSGVHEQY	TRBV7-8	TRBJ2-7
ASSATTGVGETQY	TRBV7-8	TRBJ2-5
ASSLVRSRDTQY	TRBV7-6	TRBJ2-3
ASSSRQGAEKLF	TRBV11-2	TRBJ1-4
ASSRTGSYEQY	TRBV5-1	TRBJ2-7